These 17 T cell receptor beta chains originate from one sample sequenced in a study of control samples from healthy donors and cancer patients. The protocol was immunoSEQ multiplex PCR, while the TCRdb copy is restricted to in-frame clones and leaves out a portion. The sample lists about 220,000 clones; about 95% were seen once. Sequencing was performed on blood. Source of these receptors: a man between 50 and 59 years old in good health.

The CDR3 bases are TGTGCCAGCAGCGTTAACAGTAACTATGGCTACACCTTC. It translates to CASSVNSNYGYTF. V and J are TRBV28 and TRBJ1-2, with D unresolved. CDR1 is MDHEN, CDR2 SYDVKM, per germline. Trimming pared 6 bases from V and 1 base from J, leaving 9 bases between. There are 13 residues in the CDR3.

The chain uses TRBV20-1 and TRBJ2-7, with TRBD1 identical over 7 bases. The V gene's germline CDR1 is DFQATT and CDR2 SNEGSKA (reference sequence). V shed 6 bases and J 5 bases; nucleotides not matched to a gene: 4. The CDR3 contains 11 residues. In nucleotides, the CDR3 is TGCAGTGCGAGTACAGGGGACGAGCAGTACTTC. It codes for CSASTGDEQYF.

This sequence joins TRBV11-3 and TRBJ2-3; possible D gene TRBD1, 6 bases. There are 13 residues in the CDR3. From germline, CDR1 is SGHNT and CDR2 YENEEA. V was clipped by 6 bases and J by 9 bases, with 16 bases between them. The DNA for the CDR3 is TGTGCCAGCAGTGTTACAGGGTTGGGGACGCAGTATTTT. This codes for CASSVTGLGTQYF. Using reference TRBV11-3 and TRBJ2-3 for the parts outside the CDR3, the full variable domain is EAGVVQSPRYKIIEKKQPVAFWCNPISGHNTLYWYLQNLGQGPELLIRYENEEAVDDSQLPKDRFSAERLKGVDSTLKIQPAELGDSAVYLCASSVTGLGTQYFGPGTRLTVL.

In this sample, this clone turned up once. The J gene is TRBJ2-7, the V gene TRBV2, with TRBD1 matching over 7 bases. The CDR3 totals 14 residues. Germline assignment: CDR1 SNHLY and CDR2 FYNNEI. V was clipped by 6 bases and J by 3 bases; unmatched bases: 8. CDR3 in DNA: TGTGCCAGCAGCAGCCTGACAGGGCGCTACGAGCAGTACTTC. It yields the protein CASSSLTGRYEQYF.

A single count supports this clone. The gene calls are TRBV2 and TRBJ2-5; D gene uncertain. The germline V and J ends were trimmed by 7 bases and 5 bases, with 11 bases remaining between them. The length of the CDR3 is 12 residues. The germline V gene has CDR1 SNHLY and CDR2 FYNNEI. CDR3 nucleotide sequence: TGTGCCAGCACTGATGGGTGGGAGACCCAGTACTTC. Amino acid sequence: CASTDGWETQYF.

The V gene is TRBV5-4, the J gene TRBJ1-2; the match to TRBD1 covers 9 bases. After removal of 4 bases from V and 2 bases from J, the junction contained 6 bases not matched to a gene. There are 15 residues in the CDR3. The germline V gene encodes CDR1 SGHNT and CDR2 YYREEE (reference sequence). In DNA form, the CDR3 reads TGTGCCAGCAGCACTAGACAGGGGGAGAACTATGGCTACACCTTC. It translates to CASSTRQGENYGYTF.

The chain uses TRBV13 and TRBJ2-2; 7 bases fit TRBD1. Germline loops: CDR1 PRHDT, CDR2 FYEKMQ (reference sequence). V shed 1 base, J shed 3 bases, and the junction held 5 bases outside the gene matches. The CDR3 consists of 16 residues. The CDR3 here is CASSLVGQGDTGELFF. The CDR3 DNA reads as TGTGCCAGCAGCTTAGTAGGCCAGGGGGACACCGGGGAGCTGTTTTTT.

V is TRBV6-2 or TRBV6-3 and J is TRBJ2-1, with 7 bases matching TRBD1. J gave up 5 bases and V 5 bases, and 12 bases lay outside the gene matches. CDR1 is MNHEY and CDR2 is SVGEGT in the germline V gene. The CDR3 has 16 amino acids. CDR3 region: CASSRPRGGANNEQFF. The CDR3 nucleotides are TGTGCCAGCAGTCGCCCTCGAGGGGGCGCGAACAATGAGCAGTTCTTC.

The CDR3 bases are TGTGCCTGGAAAGCACAGTACACCGGGGAGCTGTTTTTT. Its protein product is CAWKAQYTGELFF. This sequence joins TRBV30 and TRBJ2-2, with D hard to call. The CDR3 is made up of 13 amino acids. Germline V CDR1 and CDR2: GTSNPN, SVGIG (reference sequence). The V gene lost 4 bases and the J gene lost 3 bases, with 9 bases spanning the gap.

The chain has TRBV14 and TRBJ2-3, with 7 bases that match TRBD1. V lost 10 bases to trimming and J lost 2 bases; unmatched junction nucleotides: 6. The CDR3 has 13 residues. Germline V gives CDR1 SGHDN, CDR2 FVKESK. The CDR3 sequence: CAKGGTSTDTQYF. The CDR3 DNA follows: TGTGCCAAAGGGGGCACCTCCACAGATACGCAGTATTTT.

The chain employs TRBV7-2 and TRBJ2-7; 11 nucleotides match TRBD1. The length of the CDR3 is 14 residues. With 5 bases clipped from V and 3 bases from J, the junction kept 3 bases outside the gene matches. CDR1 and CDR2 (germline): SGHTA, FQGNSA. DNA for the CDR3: TGTGCCAGCAGCCCGGGACAGGGGGTCTACGAGCAGTACTTC. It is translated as CASSPGQGVYEQYF.

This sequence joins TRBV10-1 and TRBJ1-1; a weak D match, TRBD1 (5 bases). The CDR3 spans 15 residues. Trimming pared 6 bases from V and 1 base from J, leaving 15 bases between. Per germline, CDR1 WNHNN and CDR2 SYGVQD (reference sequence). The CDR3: CASSPPGLKNTEAFF. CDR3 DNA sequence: TGCGCCAGCAGCCCTCCGGGACTTAAGAACACTGAAGCTTTCTTT.

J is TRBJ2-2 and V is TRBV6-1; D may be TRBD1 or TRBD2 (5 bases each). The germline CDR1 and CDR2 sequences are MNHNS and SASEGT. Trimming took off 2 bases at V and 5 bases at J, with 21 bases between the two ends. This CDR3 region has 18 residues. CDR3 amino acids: CASSEFGTGSRLTGELFF. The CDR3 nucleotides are TGTGCCAGCAGTGAATTTGGGACGGGGAGCCGGTTGACCGGGGAGCTGTTTTTT.

CDR3 in DNA: TGTGCCAGCAGCCTTCTTCGGGGGACTGAAGCTTTCTTT. Amino acids: CASSLLRGTEAFF. The rearrangement joins TRBV13 to TRBJ1-1, with D possibly being TRBD1 (5 bases). Between the trimmed V and J ends, which lost 5 bases and 5 bases, there was a span of 12 bases. The CDR3 is 13 residues long. Germline V gives CDR1 PRHDT, CDR2 FYEKMQ (reference sequence).

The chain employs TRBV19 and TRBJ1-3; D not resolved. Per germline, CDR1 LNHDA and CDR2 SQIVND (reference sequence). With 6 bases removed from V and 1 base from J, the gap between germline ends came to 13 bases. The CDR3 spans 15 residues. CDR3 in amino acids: CASSTTDRSGNTIYF. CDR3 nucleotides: TGTGCCAGTAGCACTACGGATCGTTCTGGAAACACCATATATTTT. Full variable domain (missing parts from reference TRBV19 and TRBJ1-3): DGGITQSPKYLFRKEGQNVTLSCEQNLNHDAMYWYRQDPGQGLRLIYYSQIVNDFQKGDIAEGYSVSREKKESFPLTVTSAQKNPTAFYLCASSTTDRSGNTIYFGEGSWLTVV.

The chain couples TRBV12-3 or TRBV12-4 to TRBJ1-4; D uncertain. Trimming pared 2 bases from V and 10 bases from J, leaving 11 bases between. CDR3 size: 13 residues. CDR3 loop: CASSLRGIGKLFF. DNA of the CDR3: TGTGCCAGCAGTTTACGGGGTATAGGAAAACTGTTTTTT.

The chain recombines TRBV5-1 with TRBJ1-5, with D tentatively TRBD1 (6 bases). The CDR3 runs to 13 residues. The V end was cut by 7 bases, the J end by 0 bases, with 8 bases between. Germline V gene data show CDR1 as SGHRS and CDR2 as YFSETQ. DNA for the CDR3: TGCGCCAGCGGGACAATTAGCAATCAGCCCCAGCATTTT. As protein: CASGTISNQPQHF.